Below, 26 T cell receptor beta chains from the same sample are listed, as sequenced in a study of blood T cells in healthy people across ages. The authors ran a second PCR of roughly 6 to 12 cycles using a sample-barcoded 5' primer and a J-beta primer mix. TCRdb independently ran MiXCR on the 5' RACE reads; one entry per CDR3 protein. This sample carries 1.5 million to 2 million distinct CDR3 sequences, around half of them seen once, and the ten largest clones take approximately 2.1%. The sample comprised blood. The receptors were sampled from a woman aged 40 to 50 in good health.

This clonotype has more than one count but fewer than ten. V usage is TRBV24-1 and J usage is TRBJ2-7; possibly TRBD1 for D (6 bases). The J call could be wrong; TRBJ2-5 is a better fit for the DNA end. The CDR3 has 16 residues. The V gene's germline CDR1 is KGHDR and CDR2 SFDVKD. CDR3 amino acids: CATSDLPTGRRETQYF. For the CDR3, the DNA is TGTGCCACCAGTGATTTGCCTACAGGGAGACGGGAGACCCAGTACTTC.

This chain links TRBV5-1 with TRBJ1-4; D not resolved. Germline V gene sequence: CDR1 SGHRS, CDR2 YFSETQ. V was trimmed by 4 bases and J by 4 bases, leaving 14 bases between them. CDR3 length: 15 amino acids. The CDR3 DNA reads TGCGCCAGCAGCGTCGACGGATCCCTTAATGAAAAACTGTTTTTT. It specifies CASSVDGSLNEKLFF.

This clonotype was counted between two and nine times. The genes are TRBV7-2 and TRBJ2-4, with 8 bases lining up with TRBD1. The germline V gene encodes CDR1 SGHTA and CDR2 FQGNSA. The CDR3 is made up of 16 amino acids. The junction had 7 bases not matched to a gene; V was cut back by 5 bases and J by 1 base. The CDR3 here is CASSQDRVGAKNIQYF. CDR3 sequence (DNA): TGTGCCAGCAGCCAGGACAGGGTCGGGGCCAAAAACATTCAGTACTTC.

The chain couples TRBV12-3 or TRBV12-4 to TRBJ1-2; D remains unclear. CDR3 length: 10 residues. Trimming removed 6 bases from V and 8 bases from J, with 7 bases in between. The CDR3 here is CASRSVGYTF. The CDR3, as DNA: TGTGCCAGCAGATCGGTGGGCTACACCTTC.

This chain connects TRBV27 to TRBJ2-5; TRBD2 matches at 15 bases. The J call is uncertain, as TRBJ2-7 better fits the DNA end. The CDR3 consists of 18 residues. Germline loops: CDR1 MNHEY, CDR2 SMNVEV (reference sequence). CDR3 sequence reads: CASSSEGLAGGWTSEQYF. The DNA of the CDR3 is TGTGCCAGCAGTTCCGAGGGACTAGCGGGGGGCTGGACCTCCGAGCAGTACTTC.

CDR3 loop: CASRPDRGGYEKLFF. The CDR3 region has the DNA TGTGCCAGCAGACCTGACAGGGGAGGATATGAAAAACTGTTTTTT. The genes are TRBV6-6 and TRBJ1-4; 8 nucleotides align to TRBD1. The length of the CDR3 is 15 residues. V lost 6 bases, J lost 6 bases, and 9 bases stayed unmatched. CDR1 is MNHNY, CDR2 SVGAGI, per germline (reference sequence).

The rearrangement uses TRBV6-1 and TRBJ2-5, with D possibly matching TRBD2 (6 bases). The V gene lost 6 bases and the J gene lost 3 bases, with 17 bases spanning the gap. CDR1 is MNHNS, CDR2 SASEGT, per germline. The CDR3 consists of 15 residues. Written as DNA, the CDR3 is TGTGCCAGCAGCTTCAGGGCCGGCGGGGAAGAGACCCAGTACTTC. It yields the protein CASSFRAGGEETQYF.

This sequence joins TRBV7-6 and TRBJ1-5; possible D gene TRBD1, 6 bases. The CDR3 runs to 17 residues. Germline loops: CDR1 SGHVS, CDR2 FNYEAQ. The V end was cut by 1 base, the J end by 6 bases, with 19 bases between. The CDR3 DNA reads TGTGCCAGCAGCTTAGACGAGGGTGGCAGGGGTATTCAGCCCCAGCATTTT. Protein sequence: CASSLDEGGRGIQPQHF.

The chain joins TRBV6-2 or TRBV6-3 to TRBJ2-1; 8 bases are shared with TRBD2. The DNA matches TRBJ2-7 better at its end, which makes the J call doubtful. Germline V gene lookup returns CDR1 MNHEY and CDR2 SVGEGT. The CDR3 has 17 residues. CDR3 nucleotides: TGTGCCAGCACCTCCGTCCCGGGACTAGGCTCCTACAATGAGCAGTACTTC. This codes for CASTSVPGLGSYNEQYF.

The sample holds a few counts of this clonotype. The chain joins TRBV9 to TRBJ1-2; 8 bases fit TRBD1. Germline CDR1 and CDR2: SGDLS and YYNGEE. The CDR3 totals 14 residues. J gave up 6 bases and V 4 bases, and 8 bases lay outside the gene matches. The CDR3 coding sequence is TGTGCCAGCAGCAGGGAGACAGGGGCTCATGGCTACACCTTC. This encodes CASSRETGAHGYTF.

The V call is TRBV6-1, the J call TRBJ2-3; weak D call: TRBD2 (5 bases). Trimming removed 5 bases from V and 5 bases from J, with 11 bases in between. The CDR3 consists of 13 residues. Germline lookup yields CDR1 MNHNS and CDR2 SASEGT. This chain's CDR3 is CASSSAEGDTQYF. CDR3 in DNA: TGTGCCAGCAGTTCGGCAGAGGGAGATACGCAGTATTTT.

This clonotype was detected a few times. V usage is TRBV7-2 and J usage is TRBJ1-2, with TRBD1 as a possible D gene (5 bases). V was pared by 5 bases and J by 2 bases, with 12 bases between. Germline CDR1 SGHTA, CDR2 FQGNSA. The CDR3 has 14 amino acids. The CDR3: CASSPGLQNYGYTF. The CDR3, as DNA: TGTGCCAGCAGCCCGGGACTGCAAAACTATGGCTACACCTTC.

This rearrangement joins TRBV27 to TRBJ1-2; 8 bases agree with TRBD1. Per germline, CDR1 MNHEY and CDR2 SMNVEV (reference sequence). Germline trimming cut 3 bases from V and 8 bases from J; bases unmatched to any gene: 8. The CDR3 loop spans 14 amino acids. The CDR3 loop is CASSFSTGARGYTF. DNA of the CDR3: TGTGCCAGCAGTTTTTCGACAGGGGCTAGGGGCTACACCTTC.

The chain has TRBV28 and TRBJ2-6, with D unclear. V gave up 1 base and J gave up 0 bases, with 10 bases separating them. CDR1 and CDR2 (germline): MDHEN, SYDVKM. CDR3 length: 17 residues. CDR3 amino acids: CASSLSLPVSGANVLTF. Here the CDR3 DNA reads TGTGCCAGCAGTTTATCCCTGCCTGTCTCTGGGGCCAACGTCCTGACTTTC.

The chain employs TRBV24-1 and TRBJ2-5, with D possibly being TRBD2 (5 bases). Germline loops: CDR1 KGHDR, CDR2 SFDVKD. Trimming cost V 3 bases and J 4 bases, with 11 bases left between them. CDR3 size: 14 residues. The CDR3: CATSDVGGSETQYF. CDR3 DNA: TGTGCCACCAGTGATGTAGGAGGTTCAGAGACCCAGTACTTC.

This clonotype has only a few counts. The rearrangement joins TRBV28 to TRBJ2-5, with 7 bases lining up with TRBD2. The V gene's germline CDR1 is MDHEN and CDR2 SYDVKM. Trimming took 7 bases from V and 5 from J; bases not matched to a gene: 4. The CDR3 extends over 12 amino acids. The CDR3 nucleotides read TGTGCCAGCACTAGCGGTCTGGAGACCCAGTACTTC. It specifies CASTSGLETQYF.

This clonotype has a handful of counts. The J gene is TRBJ2-6, the V gene TRBV11-1; D call uncertain. V shed 1 base and J shed 0 bases, with 16 bases lying between them. This CDR3 spans 19 amino acids. Germline values: CDR1 SGHAT, CDR2 FQDESV (reference sequence). CDR3 sequence: CASSLVGVASTSGANVLTF. For the CDR3, the DNA is TGTGCCAGCAGCTTAGTCGGTGTAGCCTCCACCTCTGGGGCCAACGTCCTGACTTTC.

This clonotype was picked up many times. This sequence joins TRBV20-1 and TRBJ2-5; D may be TRBD2 (6 bases). The CDR3 covers 11 residues. Germline CDR1 and CDR2: DFQATT and SNEGSKA (reference sequence). Trimming pared 3 bases from V and 4 bases from J, leaving 6 bases between. CDR3 nucleotides: TGCAGTGCTAGCGGGGGAGAGACCCAGTACTTC. It codes for CSASGGETQYF.

V and J are TRBV5-1 and TRBJ1-2; D call uncertain. Germline-derived CDR1 and CDR2 are SGHRS and YFSETQ. This CDR3 contains 16 residues. The V end was cut by 4 bases, the J end by 0 bases, with 16 bases between. The CDR3 sequence is CASSALVGTANYGYTF. CDR3 DNA sequence: TGCGCCAGCAGCGCCCTGGTCGGTACAGCTAACTATGGCTACACCTTC.

The V gene is TRBV4-2, the J gene TRBJ1-5; 10 bases match TRBD1. The V and J ends lost 4 bases and 6 bases, in that order; junction bases with no gene match: 9. This CDR3 is 16 amino acids long. Germline lookup yields CDR1 LGHNA and CDR2 YNFKEQ. CDR3 amino acids: CASSPFGTGVPQPQHF. In nucleotides, the CDR3 is TGTGCCAGCAGCCCCTTTGGGACAGGGGTTCCTCAGCCCCAGCATTTT.

The J gene is TRBJ2-4, the V gene TRBV27, with 10 positions matching TRBD1. This CDR3 is 17 amino acids long. Trimming removed 5 bases from V and 1 base from J; junction bases left unmatched: 8. The germline V gene encodes CDR1 MNHEY and CDR2 SMNVEV (reference sequence). CDR3 in amino acids: CASSPGQGRGAKNIQYF. CDR3 coding DNA: TGTGCCAGCAGTCCGGGACAGGGGCGCGGGGCCAAAAACATTCAGTACTTC.

The chain joins TRBV28 to TRBJ2-3, with 13 bases lining up with TRBD2. V dropped 3 bases and J dropped 0; count of bases not matched to a gene: 3. The CDR3 consists of 17 residues. CDR1 and CDR2 (germline): MDHEN, SYDVKM. In nucleotides, the CDR3 is TGTGCCAGCAGTTTCCCGACTAGCGGGGGGAGCACAGATACGCAGTATTTT. As protein: CASSFPTSGGSTDTQYF.

This clonotype appeared a few times. The chain joins TRBV24-1 to TRBJ1-4, with D perhaps TRBD1 (5 bases). CDR1 is KGHDR and CDR2 is SFDVKD in the germline V gene. This CDR3 contains 15 residues. V lost 2 bases to trimming and J lost 3 bases, with 9 bases between them. The CDR3 DNA reads TGTGCCACCAGTGATTCTGGAGGGGCTAATGAAAAACTGTTTTTT. This sequence encodes CATSDSGGANEKLFF.

The J gene is TRBJ2-1, the V gene TRBV21-1. TRBV21-1 has pseudogene status. The CDR3 consists of 14 residues. CDR3 residues: CASSKVVSHNEQFF. Here the CDR3 DNA reads TGTGCCAGCAGCAAGGTGGTCAGCCACAATGAGCAGTTCTTC.

The chain joins TRBV6-1 to TRBJ2-1; a possible D gene is TRBD2 (5 bases). The CDR3 length is 16 residues. Germline V gene lookup returns CDR1 MNHNS and CDR2 SASEGT. V lost 6 bases, J lost 1 base, and 16 bases lay in between. The CDR3 DNA reads as TGTGCCAGCAGCCGAGAGGGCGTCCTATCCTACAATGAGCAGTTCTTC. It yields the protein CASSREGVLSYNEQFF.

The chain links TRBV9 to TRBJ2-7, with 9 bases lining up with TRBD2. The J segment lost 1 base and the V segment lost 2 bases, leaving 7 bases of the junction unmatched. Germline V CDR1 and CDR2: SGDLS, YYNGEE. The CDR3 sequence is 16 residues long. CDR3 DNA: TGTGCCAGCAGCGTGAAACCGGGACTAGCTTCCTACGAGCAGTACTTC. The encoded protein is CASSVKPGLASYEQYF.